This TCR beta chain was profiled in a study of preoperative IRX-2 immunotherapy in early breast cancer. TCRdb's table, derived via immunoSEQ multiplex PCR, lists solely in-frame clones and lacks some. Of over 35,000 clones listed, approximately 95% are singletons. Treatment described: preoperative locoregional IRX-2 cytokine immunotherapy. This material consisted of tumor tissue, taken after IRX-2 immunotherapy. This clonotype was obtained from a human donor with breast cancer.

The CDR3 coding sequence is TGTGCCAGCCAGCGGGAGTCGTACAATGAGCAGTTCTTC. It encodes CASQRESYNEQFF. V is TRBV28 and J is TRBJ2-1; 8 nucleotides line up with TRBD2. Germline CDR1 reads MDHEN; CDR2 reads SYDVKM. Trimming at V came to 8 bases and at J to 4 bases, leaving 4 bases not matched to a gene. This CDR3 comprises 13 residues.